These 32 T cell receptor beta chains came from one sample sequenced in a study of OX40 agonist ivuxolimab in advanced cancers. Produced via immunoSEQ multiplex PCR; TCRdb's table is partial and in-frame only. The repertoire includes approximately 30,000 clones, about 81% of them detected once, and roughly 20% sits in the top ten. The specimen was CD4+ or CD8+ T cells sorted from blood, collected in a trial of the OX40 agonist ivuxolimab. Receptors originate from an adult with an advanced solid tumor such as melanoma, head and neck, liver or kidney cancer.

This chain uses TRBV4-1 with TRBJ2-7, with 9 bases that match TRBD2. Unmatched junction bases numbered 9, after V lost 4 bases and J lost 5 bases. The CDR3 loop spans 15 amino acids. Germline CDR1 reads MGHRA; CDR2 reads YSYEKL. The CDR3 nucleotides are TGCGCCAGCAGCCGGGAACTAGCGGGTCTGAACGAGCAGTACTTC. This gives the protein CASSRELAGLNEQYF.

The chain links TRBV23-1 to TRBJ2-3; 9 positions agree with TRBD1. TRBV23-1 is recorded as an ORF, its role being uncertain. With V trimmed by 0 bases and J by 4 bases, 5 bases remained unmatched. The CDR3 is 16 amino acids. In DNA, the CDR3 is TGCGCCAGCAGTCAATCGCCGGGACAGGGCCCAGATACGCAGTATTTT. This gives the protein CASSQSPGQGPDTQYF.

As DNA, the CDR3 is TGCAGCGTTGAAAATTGGGTAGGGGGCGAGCAGTACTTC. Encoded protein: CSVENWVGGEQYF. The V and J genes are TRBV29-1 and TRBJ2-7; D is perhaps TRBD1 (6 bases). The CDR3 contains 13 residues. Germline V lookup: CDR1 SQVTM, CDR2 ANQGSEA. Trimming removed 2 bases at V and 6 bases at J, with 14 bases between.

The chain recombines TRBV14 with TRBJ2-5; D is possibly TRBD1 or TRBD2 (6 bases each). This CDR3 is 16 amino acids long. The germline V and J ends were trimmed by 0 bases and 0 bases, with 11 bases remaining between them. Germline CDR1 is SGHDN and CDR2 is FVKESK. The CDR3 region is CASSQERGANQETQYF. The CDR3 bases are TGTGCCAGCAGCCAAGAGAGGGGGGCCAACCAAGAGACCCAGTACTTC.

DNA for the CDR3: TGTGCCAGCAGCCCGACCCCCCCGACAGGGGGCCGGGGTGGCTACACCTTC. Translation: CASSPTPPTGGRGGYTF. This rearrangement joins TRBV7-8 to TRBJ1-2, with TRBD1 matching over 10 bases. The CDR3 is made up of 17 amino acids. V shed 5 bases and J 7 bases; nucleotides not matched to a gene: 16. Germline V gene sequence: CDR1 SGHVS, CDR2 FQNEAQ.

The rearrangement joins TRBV6-5 to TRBJ2-5, with D possibly matching TRBD1 (5 bases). From germline, CDR1 is MNHEY and CDR2 SVGAGI. V was cut by 6 bases and J by 9 bases, with 17 bases left in between. The CDR3 covers 13 residues. CDR3 nucleotide sequence: TGTGCCAGCAGCCTGGGGCGCTGGACGGCCCAGTACTTC. This encodes CASSLGRWTAQYF.

This sequence joins TRBV11-2 and TRBJ1-1; the match to TRBD1 covers 7 bases. The trim removed 6 bases at V and 6 bases at J, leaving 7 bases unmatched. Germline loops: CDR1 SGHAT, CDR2 FQNNGV. The CDR3 covers 13 residues. CDR3 DNA: TGTGCCAGCAGATCTCTACAGGGGCCTGAAGCTTTCTTT. Amino acids: CASRSLQGPEAFF.

This chain connects TRBV10-2 to TRBJ2-1, with D possibly being TRBD2 (5 bases). Trimming stripped 6 bases from V and 6 bases from J, with 21 bases between. The CDR3 is 16 residues long. Germline CDR1 is WSHSY and CDR2 is SAAADI. This CDR3 reads CASRGEEDLPGNEQFF. In DNA, the CDR3 is TGCGCCAGCAGGGGTGAGGAGGACCTCCCGGGCAATGAGCAGTTCTTC.

This sequence joins TRBV10-3 and TRBJ1-2; D gene unclear. CDR1 is ENHRY, CDR2 SYGVKD, per germline. The CDR3 has 15 residues. The V end was cut by 3 bases, the J end by 7 bases, with 18 bases between. The DNA for the CDR3 is TGTGCCATCAGTGAATCATTGAGTGGTTATGCTGGCTACACCTTC. Protein sequence: CAISESLSGYAGYTF.

This clone was recorded once. V gene TRBV7-3 combines with J gene TRBJ2-6, with D perhaps being TRBD1 or TRBD2 (5 bases each). CDR3 length equals 17 residues. V was shortened by 4 bases and J by 0 bases, with 13 bases between the two germline ends. CDR1 SGHTA and CDR2 FQGTGA come from the germline V gene. This CDR3 is CASSSPGTVSGANVLTF. CDR3 coding DNA: TGTGCCAGCAGCTCACCCGGGACGGTCTCTGGGGCCAACGTCCTGACTTTC.

The chain is built from TRBV2 and TRBJ1-1; no reliable D call. The CDR3 consists of 13 residues. Germline V lookup: CDR1 SNHLY, CDR2 FYNNEI. With 4 bases removed from V and 1 base from J, the gap between germline ends came to 7 bases. The CDR3 DNA reads as TGTGCCAGCAGTGGGGTGGGGAACACTGAAGCTTTCTTT. This encodes CASSGVGNTEAFF. The full variable domain, with the rest looked up from reference TRBV2 and TRBJ1-1, is EPEVTQTPSHQVTQMGQEVILRCVPISNHLYFYWYRQILGQKVEFLVSFYNNEISEKSEIFDDQFSVERPDGSNFTLKIRSTKLEDSAMYFCASSGVGNTEAFFGQGTRLTVV.

The chain has TRBV4-1 and TRBJ2-6; no clear D gene. Germline lookup yields CDR1 MGHRA and CDR2 YSYEKL. This CDR3 is 16 amino acids long. V was pared by 4 bases and J by 0 bases, with 10 bases between. This chain's CDR3 is CASSRIQSSGANVLTF. CDR3 DNA: TGCGCCAGCAGCCGCATACAGAGCTCTGGGGCCAACGTCCTGACTTTC.

The CDR3 DNA reads TGTGCCAGCAGCTTCGGGTTGGGGCGGGGTAATGAAAAACTGTTTTTT. This sequence encodes CASSFGLGRGNEKLFF. V is TRBV27 and J is TRBJ1-4; perhaps TRBD1 as D (5 bases). Germline CDR1 and CDR2: MNHEY and SMNVEV (reference sequence). The CDR3 runs to 16 residues. V was cut by 6 bases and J by 4 bases, with 18 bases left in between.

The rearrangement links TRBV5-1 to TRBJ1-5, with D possibly matching TRBD1 (5 bases). The V end was cut by 5 bases, the J end by 1 base, with 13 bases between. This CDR3 comprises 15 residues. Germline V gene sequence: CDR1 SGHRS, CDR2 YFSETQ. In DNA form, the CDR3 reads TGCGCCAGCAGACCGGGACTGGGGAGCAATCAGCCCCAGCATTTT. Translated: CASRPGLGSNQPQHF. The full variable domain, completed using reference TRBV5-1 and TRBJ1-5, is KAGVTQTPRYLIKTRGQQVTLSCSPISGHRSVSWYQQTPGQGLQFLFEYFSETQRNKGNFPGRFSGRQFSNSRSEMNVSTLELGDSALYLCASRPGLGSNQPQHFGDGTRLSIL.

This chain uses TRBV30 with TRBJ2-2, with D hard to call. The CDR3 covers 13 residues. V was pared by 5 bases and J by 7 bases, with 14 bases between. Germline CDR1 and CDR2: GTSNPN and SVGIG (reference sequence). The CDR3 DNA sequence: TGTGCCTGGGATCCCCAACTGGGCGGGGAGCTGTTTTTT. It yields the protein CAWDPQLGGELFF.

The chain is built from TRBV28 and TRBJ1-2; TRBD1 might be the D (6 bases). This CDR3 is 12 amino acids long. Trimming pared 8 bases from V and 4 bases from J, leaving 11 bases between. The germline V gene encodes CDR1 MDHEN and CDR2 SYDVKM. The CDR3 sequence is CASHLDSYGYTF. CDR3 sequence (DNA): TGTGCCAGCCATCTGGACAGCTATGGCTACACCTTC.

V and J are TRBV7-9 and TRBJ2-3; tentative D call: TRBD2 (5 bases). V lost 5 bases to trimming and J lost 0 bases, with 12 bases between them. Germline V CDR1 and CDR2: SEHNR, FQNEAQ (reference sequence). This CDR3 is 15 amino acids long. The CDR3, as DNA: TGTGCCAGCAGCCGGACTCCAAGGAGCACAGATACGCAGTATTTT. Translation gives CASSRTPRSTDTQYF. Combining the CDR3 with reference TRBV7-9 and TRBJ2-3 gives the whole variable domain DTGVSQNPRHKITKRGQNVTFRCDPISEHNRLYWYRQTLGQGPEFLTYFQNEAQLEKSRLLSDRFSAERPKGSFSTLEIQRTEQGDSAMYLCASSRTPRSTDTQYFGPGTRLTVL.

The chain uses TRBV29-1 and TRBJ2-7; D unresolved. The CDR3 length is 12 residues. CDR1 SQVTM and CDR2 ANQGSEA come from the germline V gene. V dropped 4 bases and J dropped 2 bases, with 9 bases sitting between them. CDR3 region: CSVGNFAYEQYF. In nucleotides, the CDR3 is TGCAGCGTTGGGAACTTCGCCTACGAGCAGTACTTC.

The V call is TRBV6-6, the J call TRBJ2-3; D is undetermined. Trimming shortened V by 4 bases and J by 0 bases, and 11 bases separated the two germline ends. Germline CDR1 is MNHNY and CDR2 is SVGAGI (reference sequence). There are 15 residues in the CDR3. The CDR3 bases are TGTGCCAGCAGTTTTCGGAGCCCTAGCACAGATACGCAGTATTTT. Encoded protein: CASSFRSPSTDTQYF.

The chain employs TRBV6-6 and TRBJ2-1, with 14 bases matching TRBD2. The germline gives CDR1 MNHNY, CDR2 SVGAGI (reference sequence). The CDR3 spans 15 residues. V lost 5 bases to trimming and J lost 9 bases; unmatched junction nucleotides: 6. CDR3 sequence reads: CASSATSGGASEQFF. The CDR3 DNA reads as TGTGCCAGCAGTGCGACTAGCGGGGGGGCAAGTGAGCAGTTCTTC.

DNA of the CDR3: TGTGCCAGCAGCAGAGGCCTTCGGGGGGGCCGGACCAAAAACATTCAGTACTTC. It is translated as CASSRGLRGGRTKNIQYF. The rearrangement uses TRBV7-2 and TRBJ2-4; 8 nucleotides match TRBD2. This CDR3 spans 18 amino acids. From germline, CDR1 is SGHTA and CDR2 FQGNSA. The V gene end was trimmed by 5 bases and the J gene end by 2 bases; junction bases not matched to a gene: 14.

The V call is TRBV10-3, the J call TRBJ2-7; 10 bases are shared with TRBD1. V lost 2 bases to trimming and J lost 0 bases; unmatched junction nucleotides: 1. Per germline, CDR1 ENHRY and CDR2 SYGVKD. The CDR3 is 15 residues long. The DNA for the CDR3 is TGTGCCATCAGTGAGGGGACAGGGGTCTCCTACGAGCAGTACTTC. It yields the protein CAISEGTGVSYEQYF.

This clone has a single count. V usage is TRBV6-6 and J usage is TRBJ2-1; 10 nucleotides line up with TRBD1. Germline assignment: CDR1 MNHNY and CDR2 SVGAGI (reference sequence). The CDR3 contains 15 residues. V lost 2 bases to trimming and J lost 6 bases; unmatched junction nucleotides: 4. The CDR3 loop reads CASSYRGQGSNEQFF. As DNA, the CDR3 is TGTGCCAGCAGTTACCGGGGACAGGGGAGCAATGAGCAGTTCTTC.

The chain uses TRBV5-6 and TRBJ1-3; D gene ambiguous. There are 12 residues in the CDR3. The V end was cut by 4 bases, the J end by 3 bases, with 5 bases between. The germline V gene encodes CDR1 SGHDT and CDR2 YYEEEE. This chain's CDR3 is CASSSYGNTIYF. The CDR3 DNA reads TGTGCCAGCAGCAGTTATGGAAACACCATATATTTT.

The chain carries TRBV7-9 and TRBJ2-5, with a weak D call TRBD1 (6 bases). The CDR3 loop spans 14 amino acids. Germline V gene data show CDR1 as SEHNR and CDR2 as FQNEAQ (reference sequence). Between the trimmed V and J ends, which lost 5 bases and 1 base, there was a span of 11 bases. The chain's CDR3 is CASSPDSFQETQYF. The DNA of the CDR3 is TGTGCCAGCAGCCCGGACAGCTTCCAAGAGACCCAGTACTTC.

The CDR3 region is CASSPRQGTGPYYGYTF. The CDR3 DNA reads as TGTGCCAGTAGTCCCCGACAGGGGACGGGGCCTTATTATGGCTACACCTTC. The chain recombines TRBV19 with TRBJ1-2; 8 bases align to TRBD1. The CDR3 runs to 17 residues. With 5 bases clipped from V and 5 bases from J, the junction kept 16 bases outside the gene matches. The germline V gene has CDR1 LNHDA and CDR2 SQIVND (reference sequence).

This chain links TRBV4-3 with TRBJ2-1; TRBD2 aligns across 16 bases. CDR3 length equals 17 residues. V lost 3 bases and J lost 9; bases outside the gene matches: 8. Germline V gives CDR1 LGHNA, CDR2 YSLEER. CDR3 sequence: CASSHSGTSGRAGEQFF. CDR3 DNA: TGCGCCAGCAGCCATTCCGGGACTAGCGGGAGGGCCGGTGAGCAGTTCTTC.

The chain couples TRBV7-9 to TRBJ1-1, with D maybe TRBD1 (6 bases). Trimming took 5 bases from V and 1 from J, leaving 11 bases between them. Germline CDR1 is SEHNR and CDR2 is FQNEAQ (reference sequence). This CDR3 contains 14 residues. The CDR3 loop is CASSPVRGNTEAFF. CDR3 DNA sequence: TGTGCCAGCAGCCCGGTCAGGGGGAACACTGAAGCTTTCTTT. The variable domain in full, with the rest retrieved from reference TRBV7-9 and TRBJ1-1, is DTGVSQNPRHKITKRGQNVTFRCDPISEHNRLYWYRQTLGQGPEFLTYFQNEAQLEKSRLLSDRFSAERPKGSFSTLEIQRTEQGDSAMYLCASSPVRGNTEAFFGQGTRLTVV.

This clone was seen just once. The V call is TRBV28, the J call TRBJ1-4; weak D call: TRBD1 (5 bases). Trimming shortened V by 8 bases and J by 3 bases, and 13 bases separated the two germline ends. Per the germline V gene, CDR1 is MDHEN and CDR2 is SYDVKM. The CDR3 loop spans 14 amino acids. CDR3 loop: CASEGRPANEKLFF. The CDR3, as DNA: TGTGCCAGCGAGGGGAGACCAGCTAATGAAAAACTGTTTTTT.

The chain recombines TRBV2 with TRBJ2-7; tentatively, D is TRBD1 (6 bases). Germline CDR1 and CDR2: SNHLY and FYNNEI. The CDR3 runs 13 residues. V was pared by 8 bases and J by 5 bases, with 16 bases between. The CDR3 protein is CASQPSGADEQYF. CDR3 nucleotides: TGTGCCAGCCAGCCGTCAGGGGCGGACGAGCAGTACTTC. Together with reference TRBV2 and TRBJ2-7, the CDR3 gives the full variable domain: EPEVTQTPSHQVTQMGQEVILRCVPISNHLYFYWYRQILGQKVEFLVSFYNNEISEKSEIFDDQFSVERPDGSNFTLKIRSTKLEDSAMYFCASQPSGADEQYFGPGTRLTVT.

The J gene is TRBJ2-3, the V gene TRBV5-1; 8 positions agree with TRBD2. Germline trimming cut 0 bases from V and 0 bases from J; bases unmatched to any gene: 6. From germline, CDR1 is SGHRS and CDR2 YFSETQ. The CDR3 has 17 residues. Here the CDR3 reads CASSLAVSGSSTDTQYF. In nucleotides, the CDR3 is TGCGCCAGCAGCTTGGCCGTCAGCGGGAGTAGCACAGATACGCAGTATTTT.

The chain joins TRBV5-1 to TRBJ2-5, with 9 bases lining up with TRBD2. The germline CDR1 and CDR2 sequences are SGHRS and YFSETQ. J lost 1 base, V lost 7 bases, and 8 bases had no gene match. This CDR3 has 15 residues. CDR3 region: CASHPGLARQETQYF. CDR3 nucleotide sequence: TGCGCCAGCCATCCCGGACTAGCGCGCCAAGAGACCCAGTACTTC.